The 11 T cell receptor beta chains presented below share a single source sample, sequenced in a study of blood T cell repertoires in COVID-19. Only in-frame clones appear in the TCRdb table, and some are missing; sequencing was by immunoSEQ multiplex PCR. Of approximately 200,000 clones in the sample, about four fifths are singletons; the top ten hold over 9.5%. Sequencing used peripheral blood. The receptor source for this set is a woman older than 75 with acute or convalescent COVID-19.

The V call is TRBV29-1, the J call TRBJ2-7; 9 bases map to TRBD2. Looked up from germline, CDR1 is SQVTM and CDR2 is ANQGSEA. V trimming: 4 bases; J trimming: 2 bases; junction bases outside the gene matches: 6. The CDR3 is made up of 14 amino acids. CDR3 amino acids: CSVVGVAGAYEQYF. As DNA, the CDR3 is TGCAGCGTTGTCGGTGTAGCGGGAGCCTACGAGCAGTACTTC.

V and J are TRBV7-9 and TRBJ1-6, with TRBD1 identical over 10 bases. Unmatched junction bases numbered 0, after V lost 0 bases and J lost 10 bases. The CDR3 totals 14 residues. The germline V gene encodes CDR1 SEHNR and CDR2 FQNEAQ (reference sequence). CDR3 in amino acids: CASSLAGQGSPLHF. CDR3 DNA: TGTGCCAGCAGCTTAGCGGGACAGGGGTCACCCCTCCACTTT.

This sequence joins TRBV6-5 and TRBJ1-4, with D hard to call. Germline-derived CDR1 and CDR2 are MNHEY and SVGAGI. This CDR3 is built from 15 residues. The ends were cut back, 6 bases at V and 2 bases at J, with 13 bases in the middle. The CDR3 sequence: CASSQRGGTNEKLFF. The CDR3, as DNA: TGTGCCAGCAGCCAACGAGGAGGGACTAATGAAAAACTGTTTTTT.

This clone turned up a few times. This chain links TRBV5-6 with TRBJ2-3; 13 bases map to TRBD2. After removal of 4 bases from V and 3 bases from J, the junction contained 5 bases not matched to a gene. Per the germline V gene, CDR1 is SGHDT and CDR2 is YYEEEE. This CDR3 spans 16 amino acids. The CDR3 DNA reads TGTGCCAGCAGCCCACCGGGACTAGCGGGGACAGATACGCAGTATTTT. It codes for CASSPPGLAGTDTQYF.

The chain joins TRBV10-3 to TRBJ1-3; D is unclear. V lost 4 bases, J lost 2 bases, and 12 bases lay in between. CDR1 and CDR2 from the germline V gene are ENHRY and SYGVKD. This CDR3 region has 15 residues. The CDR3 region has the DNA TGTGCCATCAGTGGAGGCCGTTTGACTGGAAACACCATATATTTT. This sequence encodes CAISGGRLTGNTIYF.

The V call is TRBV12-1, the J call TRBJ2-7; the table gives TRBD1 as D, unverified against the DNA. TRBV12-1 represents a pseudogene. There are 11 residues in the CDR3. The DNA of the CDR3 is TGTGCCAGCAGCTCATCCTACGAGCAGTACTTC. It encodes CASSSSYEQYF.

In its sample, this clone was seen once. The chain carries TRBV7-2 and TRBJ1-3; D is ambiguous. CDR1 SGHTA and CDR2 FQGNSA come from the germline V gene. The ends were cut back, 6 bases at V and 2 bases at J, with 14 bases in the middle. The CDR3 is 15 residues long. In DNA form, the CDR3 reads TGTGCCAGCAGTGACCACGGGGTAGCTGGAAACACCATATATTTT. Encoded protein: CASSDHGVAGNTIYF. The full variable domain, with the rest looked up from reference TRBV7-2 and TRBJ1-3, is GAGVSQSPSNKVTEKGKDVELRCDPISGHTALYWYRQSLGQGLEFLIYFQGNSAPDKSGLPSDRFSAERTGGSVSTLTIQRTQQEDSAVYLCASSDHGVAGNTIYFGEGSWLTVV.

This chain joins TRBV5-1 and TRBJ1-6, with 9 bases fitting TRBD1. V shed 0 bases and J 4 bases; nucleotides not matched to a gene: 2. CDR3 length equals 16 residues. The germline gives CDR1 SGHRS, CDR2 YFSETQ. The CDR3 nucleotides read TGCGCCAGCAGCTTGGATGGGACAGGGTATAATTCACCCCTCCACTTT. Encoded protein: CASSLDGTGYNSPLHF.

This chain uses TRBV19 with TRBJ2-3; TRBD1 matches at 10 bases. The CDR3 sequence is 15 residues long. The ends lost 1 base at V and 6 bases at J; junction bases unmatched: 4. Germline V gene data show CDR1 as LNHDA and CDR2 as SQIVND (reference sequence). CDR3 in amino acids: CASSIVRQGADTQYF. CDR3 DNA sequence: TGTGCCAGTAGTATAGTACGACAGGGGGCGGATACGCAGTATTTT. The complete variable domain, with remaining parts taken from reference TRBV19 and TRBJ2-3, reads DGGITQSPKYLFRKEGQNVTLSCEQNLNHDAMYWYRQDPGQGLRLIYYSQIVNDFQKGDIAEGYSVSREKKESFPLTVTSAQKNPTAFYLCASSIVRQGADTQYFGPGTRLTVL.

The rearrangement joins TRBV5-1 to TRBJ2-7, with D perhaps matching TRBD2 (5 bases). CDR3 length: 15 residues. From germline, CDR1 is SGHRS and CDR2 YFSETQ. V lost 0 bases and J 0 bases, leaving 10 bases between the germline ends. The CDR3 DNA reads TGCGCCAGCAGCTTGGGAAGTCTAGCCTCCTACGAGCAGTACTTC. The encoded protein is CASSLGSLASYEQYF.

The genes are TRBV11-1 and TRBJ2-1; 7 bases are a match to TRBD2. The trim removed 2 bases at V and 0 bases at J, leaving 4 bases unmatched. Looked up from germline, CDR1 is SGHAT and CDR2 is FQDESV (reference sequence). The CDR3 runs 16 residues. The CDR3 nucleotides read TGTGCCAGCAGCTTAAAAAGCGGGACCTCCTACAATGAGCAGTTCTTC. Its translation is CASSLKSGTSYNEQFF.